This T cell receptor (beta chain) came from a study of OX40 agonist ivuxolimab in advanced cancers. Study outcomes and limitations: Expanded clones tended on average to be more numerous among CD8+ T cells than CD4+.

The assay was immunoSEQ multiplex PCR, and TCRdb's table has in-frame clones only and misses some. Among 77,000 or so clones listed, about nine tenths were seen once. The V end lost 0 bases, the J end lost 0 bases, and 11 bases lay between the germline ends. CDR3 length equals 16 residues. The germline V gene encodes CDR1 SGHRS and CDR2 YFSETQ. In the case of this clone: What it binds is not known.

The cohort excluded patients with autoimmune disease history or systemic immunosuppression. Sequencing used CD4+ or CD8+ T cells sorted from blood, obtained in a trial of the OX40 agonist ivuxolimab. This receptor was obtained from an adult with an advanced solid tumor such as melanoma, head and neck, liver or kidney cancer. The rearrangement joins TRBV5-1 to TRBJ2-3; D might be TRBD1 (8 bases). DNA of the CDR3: TGCGCCAGCAGCTTGGCACAGGGGGGGAGCACAGATACGCAGTATTTT. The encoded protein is CASSLAQGGSTDTQYF.